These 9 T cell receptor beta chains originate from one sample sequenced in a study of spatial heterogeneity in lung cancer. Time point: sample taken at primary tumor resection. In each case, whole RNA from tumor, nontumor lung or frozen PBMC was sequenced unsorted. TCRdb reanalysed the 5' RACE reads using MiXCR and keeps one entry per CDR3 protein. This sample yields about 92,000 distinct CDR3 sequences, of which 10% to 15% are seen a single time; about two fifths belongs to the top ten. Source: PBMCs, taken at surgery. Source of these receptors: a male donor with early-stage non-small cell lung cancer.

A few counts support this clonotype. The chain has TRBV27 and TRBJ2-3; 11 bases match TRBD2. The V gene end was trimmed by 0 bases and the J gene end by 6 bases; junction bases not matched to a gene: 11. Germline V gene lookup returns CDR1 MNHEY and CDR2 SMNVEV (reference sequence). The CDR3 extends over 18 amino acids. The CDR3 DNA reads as TGTGCCAGCAGTTTATCCTTCCTAGCGGGGGGATCATTGGATACGCAGTATTTT. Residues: CASSLSFLAGGSLDTQYF.

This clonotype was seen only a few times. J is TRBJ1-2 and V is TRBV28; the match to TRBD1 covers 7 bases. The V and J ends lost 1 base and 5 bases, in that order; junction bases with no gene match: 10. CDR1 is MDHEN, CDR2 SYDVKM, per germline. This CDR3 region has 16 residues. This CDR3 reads CASSLSVVGGAYGYTF. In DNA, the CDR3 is TGTGCCAGCAGTTTATCGGTTGTAGGGGGCGCGTATGGCTACACCTTC.

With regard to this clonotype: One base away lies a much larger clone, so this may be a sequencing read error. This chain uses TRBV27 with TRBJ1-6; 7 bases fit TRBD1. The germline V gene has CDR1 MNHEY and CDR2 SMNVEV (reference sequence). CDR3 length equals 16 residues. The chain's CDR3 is CVSRGWIGDYNSPLHF. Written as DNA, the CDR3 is TGTGTCAGCAGGGGGTGGATAGGGGACTATAATTCACCCCTCCACTTT.

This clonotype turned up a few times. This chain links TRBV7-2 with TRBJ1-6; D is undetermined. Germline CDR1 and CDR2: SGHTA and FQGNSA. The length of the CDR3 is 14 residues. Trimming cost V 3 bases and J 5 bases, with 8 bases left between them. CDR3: CASSFGTDNSPLHF. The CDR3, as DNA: TGTGCCAGCAGCTTCGGAACGGATAATTCACCCCTCCACTTT. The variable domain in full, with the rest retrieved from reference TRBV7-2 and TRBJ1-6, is GAGVSQSPSNKVTEKGKDVELRCDPISGHTALYWYRQSLGQGLEFLIYFQGNSAPDKSGLPSDRFSAERTGGSVSTLTIQRTQQEDSAVYLCASSFGTDNSPLHFGNGTRLTVT.

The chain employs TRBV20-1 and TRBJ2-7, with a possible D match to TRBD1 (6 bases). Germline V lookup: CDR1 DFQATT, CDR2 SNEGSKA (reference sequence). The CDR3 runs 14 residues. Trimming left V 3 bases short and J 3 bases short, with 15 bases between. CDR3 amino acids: CSASWDKQNYEQYF. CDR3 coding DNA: TGCAGTGCTAGTTGGGACAAACAGAACTACGAGCAGTACTTC.

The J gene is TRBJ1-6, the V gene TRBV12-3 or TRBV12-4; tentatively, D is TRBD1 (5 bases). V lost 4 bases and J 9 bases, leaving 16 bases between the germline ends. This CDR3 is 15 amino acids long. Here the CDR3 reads CASSSTRGVSSPLHF. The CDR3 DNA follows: TGTGCCAGCAGTTCGACCCGGGGGGTTTCTTCACCCCTCCACTTT.

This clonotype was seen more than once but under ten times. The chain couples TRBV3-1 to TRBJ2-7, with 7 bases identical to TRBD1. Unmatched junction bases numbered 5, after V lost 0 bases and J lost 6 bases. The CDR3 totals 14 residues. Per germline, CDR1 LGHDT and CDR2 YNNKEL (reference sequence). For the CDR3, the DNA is TGTGCCAGCAGCCAAGATCACAGGGGACGCGAGCAGTACTTC. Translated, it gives CASSQDHRGREQYF.

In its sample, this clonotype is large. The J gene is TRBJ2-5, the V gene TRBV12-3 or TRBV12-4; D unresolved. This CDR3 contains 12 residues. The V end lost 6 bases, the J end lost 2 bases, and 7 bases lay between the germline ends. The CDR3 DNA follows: TGTGCCAGCAGGGGGTCACAAGAGACCCAGTACTTC. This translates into CASRGSQETQYF.

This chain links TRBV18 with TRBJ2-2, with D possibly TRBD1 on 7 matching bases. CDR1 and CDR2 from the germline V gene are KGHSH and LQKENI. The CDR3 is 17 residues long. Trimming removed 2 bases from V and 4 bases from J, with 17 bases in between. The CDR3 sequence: CASSPSSTGDSTGELFF. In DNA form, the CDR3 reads TGTGCCAGCTCACCAAGTTCGACGGGGGACAGCACCGGGGAGCTGTTTTTT.